This T cell receptor (beta chain) was found in a study of CD8 T cells in ankylosing spondylitis. V lost 4 bases to trimming and J lost 8 bases; unmatched junction nucleotides: 9. The germline V gene has CDR1 SQVTM and CDR2 ANQGSEA. The CDR3 consists of 15 residues. Each CDR3 protein is one row after TCRdb ran MiXCR on the 5' RACE reads. Among 300,000 to 350,000 distinct CDR3 sequences, around 10% were seen once, and the ten largest hold roughly 9.2%. This clonotype appeared a single time. The receptor was derived from a female donor with ankylosing spondylitis or in good health (not recorded which). This sequence joins TRBV29-1 and TRBJ1-3; 12 bases match TRBD1. Material for sequencing was blood, either unsorted or a sorted T cell fraction (not recorded which). The chain's CDR3 is CSVAAGTGGRDTIYF. The CDR3 DNA is TGCAGCGTTGCTGCCGGGACAGGGGGCCGGGACACCATATATTTT.